Detailed here is one T cell receptor (beta chain). The data originate from a study of cytomegalovirus exposure and HLA in healthy donors. This CDR3 comprises 14 residues. Trimming took 6 bases from V and 5 from J, leaving 16 bases between them. Germline V CDR1 and CDR2: MNHNS, SASEGT. PCR was performed using 60 Vbeta and 13 Jbeta primers. The method was immunoSEQ multiplex PCR; TCRdb's version includes in-frame clones alone and lacks a portion of them. The sample consists of approximately 270,000 clones, about four fifths of them appearing once. The source material was PBMCs. The chain joins TRBV6-1 to TRBJ1-1, with D maybe TRBD1 (5 bases). The clonotype originates from a girl aged 2-15 years in good health and CMV-seronegative. CDR3 sequence (DNA): TGTGCCAGCAGCTCCCCACGGGAGGGGACTGAAGCTTTCTTT. Amino acid sequence: CASSSPREGTEAFF.